The 8 T cell receptor beta chains presented below share a single source sample, sequenced in a study of OX40 agonist ivuxolimab in advanced cancers. Data came from immunoSEQ multiplex PCR; TCRdb stores just in-frame clones and leaves some out. The data contain tens of thousands of clones, over 80% of them singletons. The specimen comprised CD4+ or CD8+ T cells sorted from blood, sampled in a trial of the OX40 agonist ivuxolimab. The receptors come from an adult with an advanced solid tumor such as melanoma, head and neck, liver or kidney cancer.

The chain links TRBV30 to TRBJ2-1, with D possibly TRBD1 on 5 matching bases. The CDR3 is made up of 15 amino acids. The V end lost 0 bases, the J end lost 7 bases, and 16 bases lay between the germline ends. Per the germline V gene, CDR1 is GTSNPN and CDR2 is SVGIG (reference sequence). As DNA, the CDR3 is TGTGCCTGGAGTGTTAGGTCAGGGATAGGGAATGAGCAGTTCTTC. The encoded protein is CAWSVRSGIGNEQFF.

CDR3 loop: CSVKTGGRTYEQYF. In DNA form, the CDR3 reads TGCAGCGTGAAGACAGGGGGCCGAACCTACGAGCAGTACTTC. The chain recombines TRBV29-1 with TRBJ2-7; 10 bases map to TRBD1. Germline V gives CDR1 SQVTM, CDR2 ANQGSEA. The CDR3 runs 14 residues. Unmatched junction bases numbered 7, after V lost 6 bases and J lost 2 bases.

This chain connects TRBV6-6 to TRBJ2-3; TRBD2 matches 8 bases. This CDR3 comprises 15 residues. In germline, CDR1 is MNHNY, CDR2 SVGAGI (reference sequence). V trimming: 7 bases; J trimming: 3 bases; junction bases outside the gene matches: 9. This chain's CDR3 is CASTLAGGVTDTQYF. The CDR3 nucleotides read TGTGCCAGCACCCTTGCGGGAGGTGTTACAGATACGCAGTATTTT.

The chain combines TRBV4-1 with TRBJ2-3; 10 bases agree with TRBD2. Germline CDR1 is MGHRA and CDR2 is YSYEKL. The CDR3 has 18 amino acids. V lost 0 bases and J lost 4; bases outside the gene matches: 10. CDR3 loop: CASSQERLAGATSDTQYF. Here the CDR3 DNA reads TGCGCCAGCAGCCAAGAGAGGCTAGCGGGAGCTACATCAGATACGCAGTATTTT.

On this clone: This CDR3 is also generated by other DNA sequences in the sample. The chain recombines TRBV5-1 with TRBJ2-7; 7 positions match TRBD1. V trimming: 0 bases; J trimming: 6 bases; junction bases outside the gene matches: 6. Germline-derived CDR1 and CDR2 are SGHRS and YFSETQ. This CDR3 has 14 amino acids. The chain's CDR3 is CASSLGTGVGEQYF. CDR3 DNA: TGCGCCAGCAGCTTGGGTACAGGGGTCGGCGAGCAGTACTTC. Drawing the rest from reference TRBV5-1 and TRBJ2-7, the complete variable domain is KAGVTQTPRYLIKTRGQQVTLSCSPISGHRSVSWYQQTPGQGLQFLFEYFSETQRNKGNFPGRFSGRQFSNSRSEMNVSTLELGDSALYLCASSLGTGVGEQYFGPGTRLTVT.

V is TRBV4-2 and J is TRBJ2-5; D gene unclear. CDR1 is LGHNA, CDR2 YNFKEQ, per germline. CDR3 length equals 15 residues. V was trimmed by 0 bases and J by 1 base, leaving 9 bases between them. CDR3 DNA: TGTGCCAGCAGCCAAGATATGATAGTCCAAGAGACCCAGTACTTC. Its translation is CASSQDMIVQETQYF.

This clone was detected once. The CDR3: CASSSTGVHDEQFF. The CDR3 region has the DNA TGTGCCAGCAGCTCCACGGGAGTACACGATGAGCAGTTCTTC. The rearrangement links TRBV11-3 to TRBJ2-1; D might be TRBD2 (6 bases). The germline CDR1 and CDR2 sequences are SGHNT and YENEEA. V lost 4 bases and J 8 bases, leaving 15 bases between the germline ends. This CDR3 has 14 amino acids.

The chain joins TRBV10-3 to TRBJ2-3; the match to TRBD2 covers 8 bases. This CDR3 contains 15 residues. The germline V gene encodes CDR1 ENHRY and CDR2 SYGVKD. Trimming at V came to 4 bases and at J to 1 base, leaving 4 bases not matched to a gene. As DNA, the CDR3 is TGTGCCATCAGTGCCTCGACTAGCGGCACAGATACGCAGTATTTT. Translated: CAISASTSGTDTQYF.